This T cell receptor (beta chain) was profiled in a study of T cell repertoires in cytomegalovirus infection. In the study overall: Public TCR beta signatures provided an indication of both CMV infection and a matching HLA type.

TCRdb reprocessed the reads with MiXCR, giving one entry per CDR3 protein. The sample consists of around 740,000 distinct CDR3 sequences, 35% of them appearing once. This clonotype appeared a few times. The TCR originated in a human donor in good health (CMV status not recorded). Some clones in this sample may be carry-over from other donors' samples. The source material was PBMCs.

The CDR3: CASHYRGNYGYTF. The DNA of the CDR3 is TGTGCTAGTCATTATAGGGGTAACTATGGCTACACCTTC. This chain uses TRBV12-5 with TRBJ1-2, with D possibly being TRBD1 (5 bases). Germline CDR1 reads LGHNT; CDR2 reads FRNRAP. The CDR3 has 13 residues. V was cut by 8 bases and J by 1 base, with 11 bases left in between. Full variable domain (missing parts from reference TRBV12-5 and TRBJ1-2): DARVTQTPRHKVTEMGQEVTMRCQPILGHNTVFWYRQTMMQGLELLAYFRNRAPLDDSGMPKDRFSAEMPDATLATLKIQPSEPRDSAVYFCASHYRGNYGYTFGSGTRLTVV.